These 17 T cell receptor beta chains share one sample of origin, sequenced in a study of cytomegalovirus exposure and HLA in healthy donors. Vbeta (60) and Jbeta (13) primers were used in the PCR. Here immunoSEQ multiplex PCR was the method, and the copy in TCRdb shows in-frame clones only, minus some. The table shows tens of thousands of clones, with roughly 70% occurring only once. Sequenced material: PBMCs. The receptors come from a woman in her fifties or sixties in good health and CMV-seropositive.

The chain couples TRBV7-2 to TRBJ2-7; a weak D match, TRBD1 (5 bases). This CDR3 has 14 residues. The ends were cut back, 4 bases at V and 5 bases at J, with 15 bases in the middle. Germline V gives CDR1 SGHTA, CDR2 FQGNSA. The DNA for the CDR3 is TGTGCCAGCAGCTCCTCACAGGTTTTCCACGAGCAGTACTTC. Translated: CASSSSQVFHEQYF.

J is TRBJ2-3 and V is TRBV7-2; D is unresolved. The CDR3 totals 15 residues. V was cut by 1 base and J by 0 bases, with 8 bases left in between. Germline V gene sequence: CDR1 SGHTA, CDR2 FQGNSA. CDR3 nucleotide sequence: TGTGCCAGCAGCTTAGGGCCCGAAAGCACAGATACGCAGTATTTT. It yields the protein CASSLGPESTDTQYF.

V usage is TRBV4-1 and J usage is TRBJ1-2, with D unresolved. The CDR3 extends over 14 amino acids. Deletions cut 4 bases from V and 8 bases from J, with 17 bases between. Germline CDR1 and CDR2: MGHRA and YSYEKL. The CDR3 here is CASSPQMRGIGYTF. The CDR3 nucleotides are TGCGCCAGCAGCCCCCAAATGAGAGGGATCGGCTACACCTTC.

This chain connects TRBV2 to TRBJ2-5; 8 nucleotides agree with TRBD2. CDR3 length: 13 amino acids. Germline V gene lookup returns CDR1 SNHLY and CDR2 FYNNEI. Unmatched junction bases numbered 2, after V lost 4 bases and J lost 4 bases. Here the CDR3 DNA reads TGTGCCAGCAGTGGGGGACTAGGAGAGACCCAGTACTTC. This encodes CASSGGLGETQYF. The entire variable domain, with the rest obtained from reference TRBV2 and TRBJ2-5, is as follows: EPEVTQTPSHQVTQMGQEVILRCVPISNHLYFYWYRQILGQKVEFLVSFYNNEISEKSEIFDDQFSVERPDGSNFTLKIRSTKLEDSAMYFCASSGGLGETQYFGPGTRLLVL.

The rearrangement joins TRBV6-5 to TRBJ2-7; 13 positions match TRBD2. The germline V gene has CDR1 MNHEY and CDR2 SVGAGI. The CDR3 contains 16 residues. V was pared by 2 bases and J by 4 bases, with 5 bases of the junction left unmatched. CDR3 protein: CASSYGGLAGSYEQYF. The DNA for the CDR3 is TGTGCCAGCAGTTACGGGGGACTAGCGGGGTCTTACGAGCAGTACTTC.

The chain employs TRBV4-3 and TRBJ1-1; D is ambiguous. V lost 0 bases, J lost 0 bases, and 14 bases lay in between. The CDR3 runs to 17 residues. Germline V gene data show CDR1 as LGHNA and CDR2 as YSLEER. CDR3: CASSQEASQVLNTEAFF. CDR3 nucleotide sequence: TGCGCCAGCAGCCAAGAAGCAAGTCAGGTACTGAACACTGAAGCTTTCTTT.

A few counts support this clone. The chain links TRBV6-1 to TRBJ1-1, with no clear D. CDR1 MNHNS and CDR2 SASEGT come from the germline V gene. The ends were cut back, 2 bases at V and 3 bases at J, with 13 bases in the middle. The CDR3 contains 15 residues. The CDR3 DNA sequence: TGTGCCAGCAGTGAATTATACGCAAGCGACACTGAAGCTTTCTTT. Its translation is CASSELYASDTEAFF.

This chain links TRBV4-2 with TRBJ1-1, with D tentatively TRBD1 (5 bases). The germline V gene has CDR1 LGHNA and CDR2 YNFKEQ. V dropped 0 bases and J dropped 2 bases, with 13 bases sitting between them. The CDR3 is 16 residues long. Here the CDR3 DNA reads TGTGCCAGCAGCCAAGATCGGACACCTTCTAACACTGAAGCTTTCTTT. Translated: CASSQDRTPSNTEAFF.

The table lists this clone with a count of one. This rearrangement joins TRBV9 to TRBJ1-6; TRBD1 might be the D (6 bases). The CDR3 loop spans 15 amino acids. Looked up from germline, CDR1 is SGDLS and CDR2 is YYNGEE. Trimming took 3 bases from V and 9 from J, leaving 16 bases between them. The CDR3 sequence is CASSAVGAGVSPLHF. Here the CDR3 DNA reads TGTGCCAGCAGCGCAGTGGGGGCAGGGGTTTCACCCCTCCACTTT.

The chain links TRBV7-8 to TRBJ2-7; D might be TRBD1 (6 bases). This CDR3 region has 13 residues. The germline gives CDR1 SGHVS, CDR2 FQNEAQ. Trimming pared 2 bases from V and 8 bases from J, leaving 13 bases between. CDR3 coding DNA: TGTGCCAGCAGCTTAACCCAACAGGGACAGCAGTACTTC. It translates to CASSLTQQGQQYF.

The chain joins TRBV4-3 to TRBJ1-2; 7 bases line up with TRBD1. Germline CDR1 reads LGHNA; CDR2 reads YSLEER. Trimming took 1 base from V and 7 from J; bases not matched to a gene: 9. The length of the CDR3 is 15 residues. The CDR3 DNA reads as TGCGCCAGCAGCCAAGTAGCCGGGACAGAGCTTGGCTACACCTTC. Protein product: CASSQVAGTELGYTF.

With regard to this clone: The sample contains more than one DNA sequence encoding this CDR3. The chain employs TRBV27 and TRBJ2-7; possible D gene TRBD2, 5 bases. The CDR3 loop spans 15 amino acids. The V and J ends lost 6 bases and 4 bases respectively, with 19 bases between them. Germline-derived CDR1 and CDR2 are MNHEY and SMNVEV (reference sequence). CDR3 bases: TGTGCCAGCAGCTTAACCGAGGAGGCACCTTACGAGCAGTACTTC. It specifies CASSLTEEAPYEQYF.

The rearrangement joins TRBV6-5 to TRBJ1-6; 8 positions agree with TRBD1. Germline CDR1 MNHEY, CDR2 SVGAGI. Unmatched junction bases numbered 7, after V lost 5 bases and J lost 10 bases. CDR3 length equals 14 residues. In nucleotides, the CDR3 is TGTGCCAGCAGTACAACAGGGGGATTCTCACCCCTCCACTTT. Amino acids: CASSTTGGFSPLHF.

This clone has only one observation. The chain joins TRBV5-1 to TRBJ2-4; 11 bases are a match to TRBD2. Losses at the gene ends were 4 bases for V and 7 bases for J; bases not matched to a gene: 16. Germline V CDR1 and CDR2: SGHRS, YFSETQ. This CDR3 spans 18 amino acids. CDR3 amino acids: CASSAMTTSGALKNIQYF. CDR3 coding DNA: TGCGCCAGCAGCGCGATGACGACTAGCGGGGCTTTGAAGAACATTCAGTACTTC.

This chain joins TRBV11-1 and TRBJ1-2, with D perhaps TRBD1 (6 bases). The CDR3 consists of 16 residues. V lost 6 bases, J lost 3 bases, and 20 bases lay in between. Germline V gives CDR1 SGHAT, CDR2 FQDESV (reference sequence). Written as DNA, the CDR3 is TGTGCCAGCAGTTGGTCACAGGGAACCACTGACTATGGCTACACCTTC. Protein sequence: CASSWSQGTTDYGYTF.

The chain is built from TRBV28 and TRBJ1-2; the match to TRBD1 covers 11 bases. The CDR3 is 13 residues long. V dropped 9 bases and J dropped 7; count of bases not matched to a gene: 7. The germline V gene has CDR1 MDHEN and CDR2 SYDVKM. Here the CDR3 DNA reads TGTGCCAGTCAACCGGGACAGGGGGTTGGCTACACCTTC. This encodes CASQPGQGVGYTF.

This clone was detected only once. The CDR3 DNA sequence: TGCGCCAGCAGGCAGGGGTTGTACAATGAGCAGTTCTTC. This translates into CASRQGLYNEQFF. The chain is built from TRBV4-1 and TRBJ2-1; D is perhaps TRBD1 (6 bases). The V end was cut by 6 bases, the J end by 4 bases, with 10 bases between. The CDR3 length is 13 residues. The germline CDR1 and CDR2 sequences are MGHRA and YSYEKL.